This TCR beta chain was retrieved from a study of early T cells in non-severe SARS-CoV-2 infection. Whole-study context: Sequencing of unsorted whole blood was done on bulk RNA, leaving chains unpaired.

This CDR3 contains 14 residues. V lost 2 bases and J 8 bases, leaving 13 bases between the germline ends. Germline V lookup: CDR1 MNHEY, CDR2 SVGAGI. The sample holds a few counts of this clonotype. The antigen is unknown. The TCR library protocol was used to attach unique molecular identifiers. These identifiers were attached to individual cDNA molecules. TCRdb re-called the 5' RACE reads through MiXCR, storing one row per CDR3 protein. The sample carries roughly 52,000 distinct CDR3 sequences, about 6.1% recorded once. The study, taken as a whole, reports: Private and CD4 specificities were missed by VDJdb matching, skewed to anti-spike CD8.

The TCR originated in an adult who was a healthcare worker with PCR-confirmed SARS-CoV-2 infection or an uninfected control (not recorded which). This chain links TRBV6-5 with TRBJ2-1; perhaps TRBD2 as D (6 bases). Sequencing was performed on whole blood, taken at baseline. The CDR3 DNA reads TGTGCCAGCAGTTACGAAGCCACTAGCTATGAGCAGTTCTTC. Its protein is CASSYEATSYEQFF.